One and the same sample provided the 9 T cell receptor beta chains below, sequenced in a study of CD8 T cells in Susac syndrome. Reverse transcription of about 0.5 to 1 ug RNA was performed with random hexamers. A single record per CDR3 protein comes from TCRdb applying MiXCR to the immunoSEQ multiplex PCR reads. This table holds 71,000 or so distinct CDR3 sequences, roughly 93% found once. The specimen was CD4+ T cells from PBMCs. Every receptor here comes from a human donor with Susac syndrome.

The CDR3 here is CANPPRCQGGNQPQHF. CDR3 coding DNA: TGTGCCAATCCGCCTAGGTGTCAAGGAGGCAATCAGCCCCAGCATTTT. The V call is TRBV19, the J call TRBJ1-5; D uncertain. The V and J ends lost 10 bases and 2 bases respectively, with 21 bases between them. The germline V gene encodes CDR1 LNHDA and CDR2 SQIVND (reference sequence). The CDR3 contains 16 residues.

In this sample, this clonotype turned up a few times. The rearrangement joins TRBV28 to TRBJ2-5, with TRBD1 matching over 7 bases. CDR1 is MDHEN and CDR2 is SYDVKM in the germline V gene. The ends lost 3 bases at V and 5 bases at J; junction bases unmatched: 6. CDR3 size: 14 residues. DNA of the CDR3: TGTGCCAGCAGTTTTCGACAGGGCGGGGAGACCCAGTACTTC. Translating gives CASSFRQGGETQYF.

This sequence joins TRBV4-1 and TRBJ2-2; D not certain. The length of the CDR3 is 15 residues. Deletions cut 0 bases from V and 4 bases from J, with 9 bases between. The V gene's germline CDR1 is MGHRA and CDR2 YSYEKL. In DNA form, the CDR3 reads TGCGCCAGCAGCCAAGATCATTCGCGCACCGGGGAGCTGTTTTTT. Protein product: CASSQDHSRTGELFF.

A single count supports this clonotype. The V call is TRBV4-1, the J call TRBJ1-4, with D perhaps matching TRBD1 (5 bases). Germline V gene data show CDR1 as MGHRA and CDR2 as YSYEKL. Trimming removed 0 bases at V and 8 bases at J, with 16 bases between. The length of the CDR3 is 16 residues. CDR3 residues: CASSQDRGAGGEKLFF. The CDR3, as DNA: TGCGCCAGCAGCCAAGATCGGGGTGCCGGGGGGGAAAAACTGTTTTTT.

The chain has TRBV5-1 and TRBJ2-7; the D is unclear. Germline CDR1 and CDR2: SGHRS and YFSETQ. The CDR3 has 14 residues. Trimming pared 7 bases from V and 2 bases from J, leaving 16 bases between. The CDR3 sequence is CASSGRSTTYEQYF. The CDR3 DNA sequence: TGCGCCAGCTCTGGCAGGAGCACCACCTACGAGCAGTACTTC.

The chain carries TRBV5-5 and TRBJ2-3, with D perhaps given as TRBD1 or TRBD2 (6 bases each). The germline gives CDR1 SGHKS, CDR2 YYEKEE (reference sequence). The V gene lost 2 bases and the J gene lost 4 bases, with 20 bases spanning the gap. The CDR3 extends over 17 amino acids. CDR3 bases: TGTGCCAGCAGCTTCGGTAATTCGGGGGCGCCGGCAGATACGCAGTATTTT. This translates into CASSFGNSGAPADTQYF.

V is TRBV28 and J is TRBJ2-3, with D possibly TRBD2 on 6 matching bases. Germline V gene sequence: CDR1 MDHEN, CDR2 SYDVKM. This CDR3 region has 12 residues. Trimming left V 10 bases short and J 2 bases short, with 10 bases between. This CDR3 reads CATWDSTDTQYF. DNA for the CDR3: TGTGCCACCTGGGACTCCACAGATACGCAGTATTTT.

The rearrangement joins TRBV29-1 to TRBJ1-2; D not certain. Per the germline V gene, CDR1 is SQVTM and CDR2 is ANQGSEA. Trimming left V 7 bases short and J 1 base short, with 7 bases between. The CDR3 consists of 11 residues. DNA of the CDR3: TGCAGCGCCTCTTTTAACTATGGCTACACCTTC. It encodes CSASFNYGYTF. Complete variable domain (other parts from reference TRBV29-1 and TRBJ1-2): SAVISQKPSRDICQRGTSLTIQCQVDSQVTMMFWYRQQPGQSLTLIATANQGSEATYESGFVIDKFPISRPNLTFSTLTVSNMSPEDSSIYLCSASFNYGYTFGSGTRLTVV.

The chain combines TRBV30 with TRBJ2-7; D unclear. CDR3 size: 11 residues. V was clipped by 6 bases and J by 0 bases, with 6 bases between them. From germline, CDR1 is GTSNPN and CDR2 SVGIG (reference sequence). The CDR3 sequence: CACQSSYEQYF. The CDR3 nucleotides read TGTGCCTGCCAGAGCTCCTACGAGCAGTACTTC.